The 25 T cell receptor beta chains below all came from one sample that was sequenced in a study of CD8 T cells in ankylosing spondylitis. TCRdb ran MiXCR on the 5' RACE reads and lists one entry per CDR3 protein. This sample carries tens of thousands of distinct CDR3 sequences, about 6% of them seen once, and the ten largest clones take approximately 5%. Sequenced material: synovial fluid, either unsorted or a sorted T cell fraction (not recorded which). The receptors stem from a male donor with ankylosing spondylitis.

This clonotype was detected many times. The rearrangement uses TRBV12-3 or TRBV12-4 and TRBJ2-7; 10 bases agree with TRBD2. V lost 6 bases, J lost 4 bases, and 6 bases stayed unmatched. This CDR3 contains 14 residues. CDR3 DNA: TGTGCCAGCAGATCTAGCGGGAGCGGGTACGAGCAGTACTTC. Translating it yields CASRSSGSGYEQYF.

This clonotype has a handful of counts. The chain employs TRBV6-5 and TRBJ2-7; TRBD2 matches 11 bases. The CDR3 spans 14 residues. The trim removed 4 bases at V and 12 bases at J, leaving 11 bases unmatched. The germline V gene has CDR1 MNHEY and CDR2 SVGAGI. CDR3: CASSSLTGTSGRYF. The CDR3 DNA follows: TGTGCCAGCAGTTCCTTAACCGGGACTAGCGGTCGGTACTTC.

This clonotype showed up many times. J is TRBJ1-2 and V is TRBV28; D may be TRBD1 (5 bases). The CDR3 has 16 residues. V lost 6 bases and J lost 5, with 22 bases in between. CDR1 and CDR2 from the germline V gene are MDHEN and SYDVKM. The CDR3 DNA sequence: TGTGCCAGCAGGGACATGCGGGACTGGGCGGCTTATGGCTACACCTTC. The encoded protein is CASRDMRDWAAYGYTF.

Many counts were recorded for this clonotype. This chain links TRBV7-4 with TRBJ2-2; D is possibly TRBD2 (5 bases). The length of the CDR3 is 18 residues. V lost 2 bases to trimming and J lost 3 bases, with 19 bases between them. CDR1 is SGHVT, CDR2 SQSDAQ, per germline. Here the CDR3 reads CASSLIVCRGPYTGELFF. Here the CDR3 DNA reads TGTGCCAGCAGCTTAATAGTTTGTCGGGGTCCGTACACCGGGGAGCTGTTTTTT.

This clonotype was counted a few times. The rearrangement links TRBV4-2 to TRBJ2-2; D is perhaps TRBD2 (5 bases). This CDR3 has 18 residues. V dropped 0 bases and J dropped 1 base, with 15 bases sitting between them. CDR1 is LGHNA and CDR2 is YNFKEQ in the germline V gene. The CDR3 DNA reads as TGTGCCAGCAGCCAAGAGAGCGGTCAGGCTCAGAACACCGGGGAGCTGTTTTTT. Residues: CASSQESGQAQNTGELFF.

This clonotype was picked up many times. This rearrangement joins TRBV7-2 to TRBJ2-7; 8 positions match TRBD2. The trim removed 5 bases at V and 4 bases at J, leaving 7 bases unmatched. Germline CDR1 reads SGHTA; CDR2 reads FQGNSA. This CDR3 is 14 amino acids long. CDR3 residues: CASSPGRAMYEQYF. The CDR3 DNA sequence: TGTGCCAGCAGCCCCGGGAGGGCGATGTACGAGCAGTACTTC.

This clonotype was seen many times. The chain combines TRBV28 with TRBJ2-1; 12 nucleotides agree with TRBD2. The germline gives CDR1 MDHEN, CDR2 SYDVKM. The V gene end was trimmed by 3 bases and the J gene end by 6 bases; junction bases not matched to a gene: 6. The CDR3 totals 16 residues. In DNA form, the CDR3 reads TGTGCCAGCAGTTTTACCGGACTAGCGGGAAGCAATGAGCAGTTCTTC. Protein product: CASSFTGLAGSNEQFF.

CDR3 nucleotide sequence: TGTGCCAGTAGGGGGAAAGGGCCTCTGGACTTGGTGGTCACTGAAGCTTTCTTT. This sequence encodes CASRGKGPLDLVVTEAFF. This chain connects TRBV19 to TRBJ1-1; D remains unclear. In germline, CDR1 is LNHDA, CDR2 SQIVND (reference sequence). V shed 6 bases and J shed 4 bases, with 27 bases lying between them. The CDR3 consists of 18 residues.

V and J are TRBV7-3 and TRBJ2-2; 7 bases are a match to TRBD1. Trimming cost V 5 bases and J 5 bases; bases outside gene matches: 5. Germline V gene lookup returns CDR1 SGHTA and CDR2 FQGTGA. This CDR3 spans 14 amino acids. The CDR3 loop is CASSQTGLTGELFF. CDR3 coding DNA: TGTGCCAGCAGCCAGACAGGGTTAACCGGGGAGCTGTTTTTT.

This clonotype showed up just a few times. V and J are TRBV5-1 and TRBJ2-7; D not certain. V gave up 0 bases and J gave up 2 bases, with 9 bases separating them. Per the germline V gene, CDR1 is SGHRS and CDR2 is YFSETQ. The CDR3 extends over 14 amino acids. CDR3 in amino acids: CASSLGVDTYEQYF. CDR3 nucleotides: TGCGCCAGCAGCTTGGGCGTCGACACCTACGAGCAGTACTTC.

This clonotype was picked up a small number of times. The chain has TRBV25-1 and TRBJ2-7; a possible D gene is TRBD1 (7 bases). V lost 4 bases and J 5 bases, leaving 15 bases between the germline ends. The V gene's germline CDR1 is MGHDK and CDR2 SYGVNS. The CDR3 consists of 14 residues. CDR3 residues: CASSASGGLHEQYF. The CDR3 DNA reads as TGTGCCAGCAGTGCCTCAGGGGGGTTGCACGAGCAGTACTTC.

This clonotype came up many times. The rearrangement uses TRBV10-3 and TRBJ1-3; no reliable D call. Trimming pared 7 bases from V and 0 bases from J, leaving 10 bases between. Germline V gene data show CDR1 as ENHRY and CDR2 as SYGVKD. The CDR3 extends over 14 amino acids. In nucleotides, the CDR3 is TGTGCCATCAAAGAAGGAACCTCTGGAAACACCATATATTTT. Translating it yields CAIKEGTSGNTIYF.

In this sample, this clonotype turned up a few times. V usage is TRBV11-2 and J usage is TRBJ2-7; 7 bases map to TRBD1. Per the germline V gene, CDR1 is SGHAT and CDR2 is FQNNGV. V shed 4 bases, J shed 2 bases, and the junction held 5 bases outside the gene matches. The CDR3 contains 14 residues. The CDR3 DNA is TGTGCCAGCAGCTGGACAGGCCTACCCTACGAGCAGTACTTC. Encoded protein: CASSWTGLPYEQYF.

This clonotype has ten or more counts. The chain joins TRBV20-1 to TRBJ2-7, with D maybe TRBD2 (6 bases). The CDR3 consists of 13 residues. Germline V gene lookup returns CDR1 DFQATT and CDR2 SNEGSKA (reference sequence). V was trimmed by 3 bases and J by 3 bases, leaving 12 bases between them. CDR3 amino acids: CSASSGTYYEQYF. The CDR3 nucleotides read TGCAGTGCTAGCTCCGGGACTTACTACGAGCAGTACTTC.

This clonotype was seen repeatedly, ten times or more. V usage is TRBV6-5 and J usage is TRBJ1-4; 9 bases map to TRBD1. Germline V CDR1 and CDR2: MNHEY, SVGAGI. With 4 bases clipped from V and 7 bases from J, the junction kept 7 bases outside the gene matches. This CDR3 comprises 15 residues. The CDR3 spells CASSLTGGAGEKLFF. CDR3 DNA sequence: TGTGCCAGCAGTTTGACAGGGGGAGCGGGTGAAAAACTGTTTTTT.

The chain has TRBV2 and TRBJ2-3; D perhaps matches TRBD2 (5 bases). CDR1 and CDR2 from the germline V gene are SNHLY and FYNNEI. This CDR3 region has 15 residues. V was cut by 0 bases and J by 1 base, with 8 bases left in between. The CDR3 region is CASSEARVRTDTQYF. CDR3 nucleotide sequence: TGTGCCAGCAGTGAAGCGCGGGTACGCACAGATACGCAGTATTTT. Full variable domain (remainder filled in from reference TRBV2 and TRBJ2-3): EPEVTQTPSHQVTQMGQEVILRCVPISNHLYFYWYRQILGQKVEFLVSFYNNEISEKSEIFDDQFSVERPDGSNFTLKIRSTKLEDSAMYFCASSEARVRTDTQYFGPGTRLTVL.

The chain couples TRBV5-1 to TRBJ1-6; possibly TRBD1 for D (6 bases). CDR1 SGHRS and CDR2 YFSETQ come from the germline V gene. Trimming cost V 0 bases and J 10 bases, with 14 bases left between them. CDR3 length: 15 amino acids. The CDR3 nucleotides read TGCGCCAGCAGCTTGGATTCAGGGGTCCCCTCACCCCTCCACTTT. Translation: CASSLDSGVPSPLHF.

This clonotype was counted only a few times. The gene calls are TRBV28 and TRBJ2-1, with D perhaps matching TRBD1 or TRBD2 (5 bases each). The CDR3 is 15 amino acids. The germline gives CDR1 MDHEN, CDR2 SYDVKM. V lost 3 bases to trimming and J lost 1 base, with 10 bases between them. The CDR3 loop reads CASSLGVVSYNEQFF. The DNA of the CDR3 is TGTGCCAGCAGTTTGGGGGTGGTGTCCTACAATGAGCAGTTCTTC.

This clonotype was counted at least ten times. This sequence joins TRBV20-1 and TRBJ2-5; D remains unclear. Germline lookup yields CDR1 DFQATT and CDR2 SNEGSKA (reference sequence). V was trimmed by 0 bases and J by 4 bases, leaving 12 bases between them. CDR3 length equals 14 residues. Written as DNA, the CDR3 is TGCAGTGCTAGAGATCTTGGTGGCGGAGAGACCCAGTACTTC. Amino acids: CSARDLGGGETQYF.

This clonotype was detected only a few times. The CDR3 spells CASSQSSDYNEQFF. The CDR3 DNA reads as TGTGCCAGCAGCCAATCTAGTGACTACAATGAGCAGTTCTTC. The chain links TRBV14 to TRBJ2-1; no clear D. The CDR3 length is 14 residues. V gave up 2 bases and J gave up 3 bases, with 8 bases separating them. From germline, CDR1 is SGHDN and CDR2 FVKESK.

This clonotype appeared a few times. The chain couples TRBV28 to TRBJ2-1, with 11 bases fitting TRBD2. The CDR3 has 15 residues. V lost 5 bases and J lost 12; bases outside the gene matches: 12. CDR1 and CDR2 from the germline V gene are MDHEN and SYDVKM. Here the CDR3 DNA reads TGTGCCAGCAGTCCCGGGACTAGCGGAGTCTTAGGGCAGTTCTTC. It encodes CASSPGTSGVLGQFF. Supplemented by reference TRBV28 and TRBJ2-1, the full variable domain reads DVKVTQSSRYLVKRTGEKVFLECVQDMDHENMFWYRQDPGLGLRLIYFSYDVKMKEKGDIPEGYSVSREKKERFSLILESASTNQTSMYLCASSPGTSGVLGQFFGPGTRLTVL.

This clonotype was picked up many times. The CDR3 spells CASRPRDRVGEQFF. CDR3 in DNA: TGCGCCAGCAGACCCCGGGACAGGGTCGGTGAGCAGTTCTTC. This chain uses TRBV5-1 with TRBJ2-1, with 9 positions matching TRBD1. J lost 9 bases, V lost 5 bases, and 9 bases had no gene match. The CDR3 covers 14 residues. In germline, CDR1 is SGHRS, CDR2 YFSETQ.

This clonotype occurred many times. V gene TRBV27 combines with J gene TRBJ2-7; D may be TRBD1 (5 bases). The CDR3 spans 14 residues. V lost 4 bases and J lost 2, with 12 bases in between. Germline loops: CDR1 MNHEY, CDR2 SMNVEV (reference sequence). The CDR3 coding sequence is TGTGCCAGCAGTTCACAGGTCCCCCCCTACGAGCAGTACTTC. Its translation is CASSSQVPPYEQYF.

This clonotype was recorded many times. CDR3 sequence: CASSLAVGTGQETQYF. The CDR3 region has the DNA TGCGCCAGCAGCTTGGCCGTAGGGACAGGGCAAGAGACCCAGTACTTC. The chain is built from TRBV5-1 and TRBJ2-5, with 9 bases aligning to TRBD1. The CDR3 loop spans 16 amino acids. With V trimmed by 0 bases and J by 2 bases, 5 bases remained unmatched. Germline CDR1 reads SGHRS; CDR2 reads YFSETQ.

This clonotype was recorded a few times. One end of the junction varies from germline; a read error may be responsible. The J gene is TRBJ2-4, the V gene TRBV5-4; D is unresolved. This CDR3 is 13 amino acids long. Germline V CDR1 and CDR2: SGHNT, YYREEE (reference sequence). DNA for the CDR3: TGTGCCAGCAGCTTGGACCTTGGCGGCGCCCTCGCCTTC. It encodes CASSLDLGGALAF.